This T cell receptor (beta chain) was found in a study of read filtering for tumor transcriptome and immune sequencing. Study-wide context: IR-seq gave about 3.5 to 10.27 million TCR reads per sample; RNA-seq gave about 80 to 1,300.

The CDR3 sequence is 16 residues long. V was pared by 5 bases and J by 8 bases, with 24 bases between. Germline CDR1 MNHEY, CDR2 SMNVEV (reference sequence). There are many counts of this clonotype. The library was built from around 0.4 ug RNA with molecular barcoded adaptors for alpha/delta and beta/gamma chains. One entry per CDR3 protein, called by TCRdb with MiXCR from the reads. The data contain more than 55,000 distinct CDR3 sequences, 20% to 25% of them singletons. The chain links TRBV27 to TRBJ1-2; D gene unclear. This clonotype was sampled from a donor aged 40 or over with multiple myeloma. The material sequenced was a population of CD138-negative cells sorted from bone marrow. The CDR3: CASSPLQTSWKRGYTF. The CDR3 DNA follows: TGTGCCAGCAGTCCCCTCCAGACAAGTTGGAAGAGGGGCTACACCTTC.